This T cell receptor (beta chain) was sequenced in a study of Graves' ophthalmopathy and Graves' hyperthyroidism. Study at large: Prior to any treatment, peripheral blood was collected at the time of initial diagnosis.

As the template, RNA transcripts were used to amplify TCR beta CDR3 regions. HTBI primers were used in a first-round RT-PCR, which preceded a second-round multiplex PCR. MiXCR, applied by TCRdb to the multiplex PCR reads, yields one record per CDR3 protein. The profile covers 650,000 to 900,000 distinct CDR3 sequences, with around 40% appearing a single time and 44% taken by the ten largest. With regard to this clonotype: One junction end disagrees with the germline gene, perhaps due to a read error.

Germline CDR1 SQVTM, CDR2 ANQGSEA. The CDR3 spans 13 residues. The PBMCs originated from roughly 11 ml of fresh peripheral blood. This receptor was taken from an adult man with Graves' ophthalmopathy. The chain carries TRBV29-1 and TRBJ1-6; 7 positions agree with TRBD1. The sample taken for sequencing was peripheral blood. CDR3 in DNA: TGCAGCGGCCGACAGGGTCATAATTCACCCCCCCACTTT. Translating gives CSGRQGHNSPPHF.